A selection of T cell receptor beta chains follows, all from one sample in a study of OX40 agonist ivuxolimab in advanced cancers. Data came from immunoSEQ multiplex PCR; TCRdb stores just in-frame clones and leaves some out. The sample consists of about 96,000 clones, 84% of them appearing once. The specimen comprised CD4+ or CD8+ T cells sorted from blood, sampled in a trial of the OX40 agonist ivuxolimab. All receptors derive from an adult with an advanced solid tumor such as melanoma, head and neck, liver or kidney cancer. CDR3s include the opening cysteine and the closing phenylalanine or tryptophan. D genes are given only for firm matches. The listing skips clone size in some rows; elsewhere it reads once, few, many or a size class.

size,V,J,D,DNA,CDR3
few,TRBV15,TRBJ1-2,TRBD1,TGTGCCACCAGCAGAGATAAGGGACAGGGGGCTGGCTACACCTTC,CATSRDKGQGAGYTF
once,TRBV6-6,TRBJ1-5,.,TGTGCCAGCAGCCCGGAGGGTTATAGCAATCAGCCCCAGCATTTT,CASSPEGYSNQPQHF
.,TRBV21-1,TRBJ1-6,.,TGTGCCAGCAGCCTCGGGGGGACAGGGGATTCACCCCTCCACTTT,CASSLGGTGDSPLHF
.,TRBV5-1,TRBJ1-1,.,TGCGCCAGCAGCTTGGCGGGTAGTAGGACTGAAGCTTTCTTT,CASSLAGSRTEAFF
.,TRBV2,TRBJ2-2,TRBD1,TGTGCCAGCATTTACGGACAGGGGATGGGCGGGGAGCTGTTTTTT,CASIYGQGMGGELFF
.,TRBV5-4,TRBJ1-1,TRBD1,TGTGCCACACTCCGATTGGGACAGAGTTTCACTGAAGCTTTCTTT,CATLRLGQSFTEAFF
.,TRBV29-1,TRBJ1-5,.,TGCAGCGTTGGCGGACAGAATCAGCCCCAGCATTTT,CSVGGQNQPQHF
.,TRBV5-4,TRBJ2-2,TRBD1,TGTGCCAGCAGCAATGGTGGACAGGGCAGCGGGGAGCTGTTTTTT,CASSNGGQGSGELFF
once,TRBV6-5,TRBJ2-7,.,TGTGCCAGCAGTCCCTCTGGGACACCGGCCTACGAGCAGTACTTC,CASSPSGTPAYEQYF
.,TRBV4-2,TRBJ2-5,.,TGTGCCAGCAGCCAAGATGGGACGATGGAAGAGACCCAGTACTTC,CASSQDGTMEETQYF
once,TRBV7-9,TRBJ1-4,.,TGTGCCAGTACGGGACACCAAACGGAAAAACTGTTTTTT,CASTGHQTEKLFF
.,TRBV11-3,TRBJ2-2,TRBD1,TGTGCCAGCAGCTCCCCGGGGACAGGGGGCGACACCGGGGAGCTGTTTTTT,CASSSPGTGGDTGELFF
.,TRBV7-3,TRBJ1-1,.,TGTGCCAGCAGCTTCGGTCTTAGGAACACTGAAGCTTTCTTT,CASSFGLRNTEAFF
.,TRBV15,TRBJ2-7,.,TGTGCCACCAGGATGGGGGCGCGTTACGAGCAGTACTTC,CATRMGARYEQYF
few,TRBV10-2,TRBJ2-3,TRBD2,TGCGCCAGCAGTGAGTCGAGTAGCGGGGGCCGAGATACGCAGTATTTT,CASSESSSGGRDTQYF
once,TRBV28,TRBJ2-1,.,TGTGCCAGCAATGGGATGCCCTACAATGAGCAGTTCTTC,CASNGMPYNEQFF
.,TRBV7-9,TRBJ2-7,.,TGTGCCAGCAGCTTATTCCAGAACTCCTACGAGCAGTACTTC,CASSLFQNSYEQYF
.,TRBV7-2,TRBJ1-4,TRBD1,TGTGCCAGCAGACAGGGGGGAACTAATGAAAAACTGTTTTTT,CASRQGGTNEKLFF
.,TRBV9,TRBJ2-3,TRBD2,TGTGCCAGCGGGCGGGAGGGCACAGATACGCAGTATTTT,CASGREGTDTQYF
.,TRBV9,TRBJ1-1,.,TGTGCCAGCAGCGTAAGTCCTTCCACTGAAGCTTTCTTT,CASSVSPSTEAFF
few,TRBV7-9,TRBJ2-7,.,TGTGCCAGCAGCTTACACCCAGGCGAGCAGTACTTC,CASSLHPGEQYF
.,TRBV7-2,TRBJ2-7,.,TGTGCCAGCAGCTTAGTAACCGGGGCGTCCTACGAGCAGTACTTC,CASSLVTGASYEQYF
once,TRBV6-1,TRBJ2-1,TRBD2,TGTGCCAGCAGAGCGGGAGGGCCGTACAATGAGCAGTTCTTC,CASRAGGPYNEQFF
.,TRBV27,TRBJ1-5,TRBD1,TGTGCCAGCAGTCTAGCGCCGGGACAGGGCGGATATAATCAGCCCCAGCATTTT,CASSLAPGQGGYNQPQHF
.,TRBV7-9,TRBJ2-5,.,TGTGCCAGCAGCTTATTGGACAGACTAGAGGAGACCCAGTACTTC,CASSLLDRLEETQYF
once,TRBV5-1,TRBJ1-2,.,TGCGCCAGCAGGTCCCTTTTAAAAGGGATCTATGGCTACACCTTC,CASRSLLKGIYGYTF
.,TRBV18,TRBJ1-3,.,TGTGCCAGCTCACCGGAGGTGGCTGGAAACACCATATATTTT,CASSPEVAGNTIYF
.,TRBV19,TRBJ1-1,.,TGTGCCAGTAGTATAGATTTCACTCGACAGGCTGGCTCCACTGAAGCTTTCTTT,CASSIDFTRQAGSTEAFF
.,TRBV9,TRBJ2-1,TRBD2,TGTGCCAGCAGCGCCAGGGGACTAGTCAACAATGAGCAGTTCTTC,CASSARGLVNNEQFF
.,TRBV6-6,TRBJ1-1,.,TGTGCCAGCAGCCTTACTGGGGGGCTTGTCACTGAAGCTTTCTTT,CASSLTGGLVTEAFF
.,TRBV27,TRBJ1-2,.,TGTGCCAGCAGTCCCCTGGACAGCAACTATGGCTACACCTTC,CASSPLDSNYGYTF
.,TRBV10-2,TRBJ2-1,.,TGCGCCAGCAGAGGCACGGGACTCCCATCCTACAATGAGCAGTTCTTC,CASRGTGLPSYNEQFF
once,TRBV6-5,TRBJ1-5,.,TGTGCCAGCAGTCACTCCGGGACACCTAATCAGCCCCAGCATTTT,CASSHSGTPNQPQHF
.,TRBV21-1,TRBJ1-5,.,TGTGCCAGCAGCAAACACAGGGACCGTCAGCCCCAGCATTTT,CASSKHRDRQPQHF
few,TRBV2,TRBJ2-7,.,TGTGCCAAGCACTGGAAGCCTAGCTCCTACGAGCAGTACTTC,CAKHWKPSSYEQYF
.,TRBV4-3,TRBJ1-2,TRBD1,TGCGCCAGCAGCCAAGATCCGACAGGGACTGGCTACACCTTC,CASSQDPTGTGYTF
.,TRBV5-8,TRBJ1-4,TRBD1,TGTGCCAGCAGACCACGACAGGGAAAGGAAAAACTGTTTTTT,CASRPRQGKEKLFF